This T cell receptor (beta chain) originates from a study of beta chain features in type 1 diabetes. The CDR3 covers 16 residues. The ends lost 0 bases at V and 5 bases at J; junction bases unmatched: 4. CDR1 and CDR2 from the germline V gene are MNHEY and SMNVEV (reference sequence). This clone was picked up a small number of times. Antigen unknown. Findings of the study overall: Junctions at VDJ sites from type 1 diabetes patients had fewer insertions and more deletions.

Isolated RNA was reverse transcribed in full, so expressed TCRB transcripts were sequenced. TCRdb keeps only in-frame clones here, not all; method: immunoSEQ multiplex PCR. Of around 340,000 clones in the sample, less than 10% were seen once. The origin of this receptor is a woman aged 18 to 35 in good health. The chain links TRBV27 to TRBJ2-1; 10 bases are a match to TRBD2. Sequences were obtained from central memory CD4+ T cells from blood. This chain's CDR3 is CASSLSGTSVHNEQFF. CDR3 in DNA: TGTGCCAGCAGTTTATCCGGGACTAGCGTCCACAATGAGCAGTTCTTC.